This passage covers 20 T cell receptor beta chains from one sample sequenced in a study of blood T cell repertoires in COVID-19. Assay used: immunoSEQ multiplex PCR; TCRdb lists only in-frame clones, some missing. This table holds under 200,000 clones, approximately 85% found once. The sample consisted of peripheral blood. The receptors originated from a woman aged 50 to 60 with COVID-19, enrolled during active disease.

CDR3 protein: CASSPYQRVEQYF. The CDR3 DNA reads as TGTGCCAGCAGTCCCTACCAGAGGGTCGAGCAGTACTTC. This rearrangement joins TRBV28 to TRBJ2-7, with a tentative D call TRBD2 (5 bases). Germline lookup yields CDR1 MDHEN and CDR2 SYDVKM. The CDR3 has 13 residues. Trimming took off 5 bases at V and 6 bases at J, with 14 bases between the two ends.

This clone was detected only once. The V gene is TRBV30, the J gene TRBJ1-6; D might be TRBD1 (6 bases). This CDR3 contains 14 residues. Germline V gives CDR1 GTSNPN, CDR2 SVGIG (reference sequence). The V end lost 4 bases, the J end lost 8 bases, and 15 bases lay between the germline ends. As DNA, the CDR3 is TGTGCCTGGAACACAGGGCTTGGCGATTCACCCCTCCACTTT. Its protein product is CAWNTGLGDSPLHF. Using reference TRBV30 and TRBJ1-6 for the parts outside the CDR3, the full variable domain is SQTIHQWPATLVQPVGSPLSLECTVEGTSNPNLYWYRQAAGRGLQLLFYSVGIGQISSEVPQNLSASRPQDRQFILSSKKLLLSDSGFYLCAWNTGLGDSPLHFGNGTRLTVT.

The chain has TRBV2 and TRBJ1-2, with 8 bases that match TRBD1. Germline V lookup: CDR1 SNHLY, CDR2 FYNNEI. J lost 9 bases, V lost 1 base, and 4 bases had no gene match. The CDR3 is 13 amino acids. The CDR3 sequence: CASSEVQGESYTF. In DNA form, the CDR3 reads TGTGCCAGCAGTGAAGTACAGGGGGAAAGCTACACCTTC.

This chain joins TRBV10-3 and TRBJ1-1; 10 positions agree with TRBD1. There are 16 residues in the CDR3. CDR1 and CDR2 (germline): ENHRY, SYGVKD. Unmatched junction bases numbered 14, after V lost 3 bases and J lost 10 bases. CDR3 sequence: CAISDGDRGSPAGAFF. The CDR3 region has the DNA TGTGCCATCAGTGACGGGGACAGGGGCTCCCCGGCGGGAGCTTTCTTT.

This sequence joins TRBV19 and TRBJ1-1; a possible D gene is TRBD1 (5 bases). Germline CDR1 LNHDA, CDR2 SQIVND (reference sequence). Trimming pared 3 bases from V and 6 bases from J, leaving 8 bases between. This CDR3 has 12 amino acids. The CDR3 reads CASSIRASEAFF. The CDR3 DNA sequence: TGTGCCAGTAGTATCAGGGCATCTGAAGCTTTCTTT.

The chain recombines TRBV11-3 with TRBJ1-1; TRBD1 might be the D (6 bases). The CDR3 covers 17 residues. Germline CDR1 and CDR2: SGHNT and YENEEA. V lost 5 bases to trimming and J lost 0 bases, with 19 bases between them. Here the CDR3 reads CASSPRDTYEMNTEAFF. CDR3 nucleotide sequence: TGTGCCAGCAGCCCCCGGGACACCTACGAAATGAACACTGAAGCTTTCTTT. Drawing the rest from reference TRBV11-3 and TRBJ1-1, the complete variable domain is EAGVVQSPRYKIIEKKQPVAFWCNPISGHNTLYWYLQNLGQGPELLIRYENEEAVDDSQLPKDRFSAERLKGVDSTLKIQPAELGDSAVYLCASSPRDTYEMNTEAFFGQGTRLTVV.

This chain connects TRBV7-9 to TRBJ1-5, with D unresolved. V was clipped by 5 bases and J by 3 bases, with 8 bases between them. From germline, CDR1 is SEHNR and CDR2 FQNEAQ (reference sequence). The length of the CDR3 is 13 residues. The DNA for the CDR3 is TGTGCCAGCAGCGCAGTAGCCAATCAGCCCCAGCATTTT. Translating it yields CASSAVANQPQHF. The full variable domain, in which reference TRBV7-9 and TRBJ1-5 provide the parts outside the CDR3, is DTGVSQNPRHKITKRGQNVTFRCDPISEHNRLYWYRQTLGQGPEFLTYFQNEAQLEKSRLLSDRFSAERPKGSFSTLEIQRTEQGDSAMYLCASSAVANQPQHFGDGTRLSIL.

In its sample, this clone was seen once. V is TRBV11-2 and J is TRBJ2-3; 10 bases agree with TRBD2. The ends lost 3 bases at V and 2 bases at J; junction bases unmatched: 11. The CDR3 length is 18 residues. In germline, CDR1 is SGHAT, CDR2 FQNNGV. The CDR3 coding sequence is TGTGCCAGCAGCTTCCCTACCCTAGCGGGGGCCAACACAGATACGCAGTATTTT. It translates to CASSFPTLAGANTDTQYF. The full variable domain, completed using reference TRBV11-2 and TRBJ2-3, is EAGVAQSPRYKIIEKRQSVAFWCNPISGHATLYWYQQILGQGPKLLIQFQNNGVVDDSQLPKDRFSAERLKGVDSTLKIQPAKLEDSAVYLCASSFPTLAGANTDTQYFGPGTRLTVL.

This chain links TRBV14 with TRBJ2-3; TRBD1 is a possible D gene (6 bases). CDR3 length: 17 residues. Germline V CDR1 and CDR2: SGHDN, FVKESK. Trimming left V 8 bases short and J 0 bases short, with 21 bases between. Here the CDR3 reads CASSKVPTGISTDTQYF. The CDR3 DNA is TGTGCCAGCTCTAAGGTCCCAACAGGGATCAGCACAGATACGCAGTATTTT.

The chain uses TRBV11-2 and TRBJ1-2, with a tentative D call TRBD1 (6 bases). This CDR3 has 13 residues. Trimming cost V 5 bases and J 7 bases, with 14 bases left between them. Germline V gene sequence: CDR1 SGHAT, CDR2 FQNNGV. The CDR3 sequence: CASSPRGAFGYTF. In DNA form, the CDR3 reads TGTGCCAGCAGCCCCCGGGGGGCGTTTGGCTACACCTTC. Full variable domain (outside the CDR3, taken from reference TRBV11-2 and TRBJ1-2): EAGVAQSPRYKIIEKRQSVAFWCNPISGHATLYWYQQILGQGPKLLIQFQNNGVVDDSQLPKDRFSAERLKGVDSTLKIQPAKLEDSAVYLCASSPRGAFGYTFGSGTRLTVV.

This chain joins TRBV6-5 and TRBJ1-5; 9 bases fit TRBD1. V dropped 6 bases and J dropped 10; count of bases not matched to a gene: 7. The CDR3 contains 13 residues. In germline, CDR1 is MNHEY, CDR2 SVGAGI. The DNA for the CDR3 is TGTGCCAGCAGCGACAGGGGGTTAGGACCCCAGCATTTT. It translates to CASSDRGLGPQHF.

This clone was detected a few times. The rearrangement links TRBV4-1 to TRBJ2-7; 7 bases line up with TRBD1. The CDR3 totals 15 residues. Trimming took 0 bases from V and 3 from J; bases not matched to a gene: 5. The germline gives CDR1 MGHRA, CDR2 YSYEKL. CDR3 DNA: TGCGCCAGCAGCCAAGATGAGCACAGGGGCTACGAGCAGTACTTC. It translates to CASSQDEHRGYEQYF.

A few counts support this clone. The genes are TRBV7-9 and TRBJ1-4, with 7 bases lining up with TRBD1. Trimming removed 5 bases from V and 0 bases from J; junction bases left unmatched: 9. The germline gives CDR1 SEHNR, CDR2 FQNEAQ (reference sequence). This CDR3 contains 17 residues. CDR3 amino acids: CASSQPGTDTTNEKLFF. The CDR3, as DNA: TGTGCCAGCAGCCAACCCGGGACAGATACAACTAATGAAAAACTGTTTTTT.

The CDR3 nucleotides read TGTGCCAGCACCCAGGGAGCGGGGGGCCCGAACACCGGGGAGCTGTTTTTT. It yields the protein CASTQGAGGPNTGELFF. V and J are TRBV11-2 and TRBJ2-2; 9 positions agree with TRBD2. The ends lost 7 bases at V and 0 bases at J; junction bases unmatched: 9. Germline V lookup: CDR1 SGHAT, CDR2 FQNNGV. CDR3 size: 17 residues.

CDR3 protein: CASEVAGYTGELFF. As DNA, the CDR3 is TGTGCCAGCGAAGTAGCGGGGTACACCGGGGAGCTGTTTTTT. The chain links TRBV6-6 to TRBJ2-2; 8 bases line up with TRBD2. Per germline, CDR1 MNHNY and CDR2 SVGAGI (reference sequence). The V segment lost 8 bases and the J segment 3 bases; nucleotides outside the gene matches: 5. The CDR3 runs to 14 residues.

The rearrangement links TRBV11-2 to TRBJ2-5; D is possibly TRBD1 (5 bases). Germline loops: CDR1 SGHAT, CDR2 FQNNGV. V lost 0 bases to trimming and J lost 4 bases, with 6 bases between them. CDR3 length: 13 residues. Here the CDR3 reads CASSLDRAETQYF. CDR3 nucleotide sequence: TGTGCCAGCAGCTTAGACAGGGCAGAGACCCAGTACTTC.

This chain joins TRBV28 and TRBJ2-7, with TRBD1 as a possible D gene (6 bases). The germline CDR1 and CDR2 sequences are MDHEN and SYDVKM. V was trimmed by 1 base and J by 2 bases, leaving 12 bases between them. There are 15 residues in the CDR3. CDR3 loop: CASSLSQGFPYEQYF. The CDR3 DNA is TGTGCCAGCAGTTTATCACAGGGCTTCCCCTACGAGCAGTACTTC.

This chain joins TRBV6-5 and TRBJ2-5, with 7 positions matching TRBD1. The CDR3 loop spans 15 amino acids. Trimming took 6 bases from V and 4 from J; bases not matched to a gene: 11. Germline V CDR1 and CDR2: MNHEY, SVGAGI. The CDR3 nucleotides are TGTGCCAGCAGCCCGGGCCCCGAGGGGGCAGAGACCCAGTACTTC. Translating it yields CASSPGPEGAETQYF.

The chain couples TRBV5-6 to TRBJ1-2, with 9 bases matching TRBD1. The CDR3 covers 14 residues. CDR1 SGHDT and CDR2 YYEEEE come from the germline V gene. Trimming removed 0 bases from V and 5 bases from J; junction bases left unmatched: 2. CDR3 region: CASSLVQGAYGYTF. DNA of the CDR3: TGTGCCAGCAGCTTGGTACAGGGGGCGTATGGCTACACCTTC.

The chain has TRBV19 and TRBJ1-2, with D possibly matching TRBD1 (5 bases). CDR1 is LNHDA and CDR2 is SQIVND in the germline V gene (reference sequence). The V end lost 7 bases, the J end lost 5 bases, and 14 bases lay between the germline ends. This CDR3 is built from 13 residues. The CDR3 nucleotides are TGTGCCAGTACCGATAGGGGCCCTTATGGCTACACCTTC. Amino acid sequence: CASTDRGPYGYTF.